These T cell receptor beta chains were read from a single sample in a study of OX40 agonist ivuxolimab in advanced cancers. TCRdb's copy holds only in-frame clones and misses some; the assay was immunoSEQ multiplex PCR. This sample has about 130,000 clones, with approximately 90% found just once. Sequencing was performed on CD4+ or CD8+ T cells sorted from blood, taken in a trial of the OX40 agonist ivuxolimab. The receptors stem from an adult with an advanced solid tumor such as melanoma, head and neck, liver or kidney cancer. The CDR3 runs from the conserved cysteine through the conserved F or W. A D gene is named only where the DNA matches it firmly. Rows may omit the clone size; those that give it use once, few, many or a size class.

j_gene | len | abundance | v_gene | d_gene | CDR3aa | CDR3nt
TRBJ2-7 | 17 | - | TRBV2 | TRBD2 | CASSDRTWRENAYEQYF | TGTGCCAGCAGTGATCGAACTTGGCGGGAGAACGCCTACGAGCAGTACTTC
TRBJ2-6 | 20 | - | TRBV6-1 | TRBD1 | CASSAQQQGPLSSGANVLTF | TGTGCCAGCAGTGCACAGCAACAGGGGCCTCTAAGCTCTGGGGCCAACGTCCTGACTTTC
TRBJ2-3 | 16 | - | TRBV18 | - | CASSPRTNLLEDTQYF | TGTGCCAGCTCACCGAGGACAAATCTCCTGGAGGATACGCAGTATTTT
TRBJ1-1 | 11 | - | TRBV11-3 | - | CASSLEVEAFF | TGTGCCAGCAGCTTAGAGGTTGAAGCTTTCTTT
TRBJ2-3 | 16 | - | TRBV5-1 | - | CASSLSYGASTDTQYF | TGCGCCAGCAGCTTGTCTTATGGAGCTAGCACAGATACGCAGTATTTT
TRBJ2-7 | 15 | once | TRBV11-2 | - | CASSFLGRGIYEQYF | TGTGCCAGCAGCTTTCTGGGCAGGGGAATCTACGAGCAGTACTTC
TRBJ1-1 | 15 | - | TRBV19 | - | CASSIGGRGNTEAFF | TGTGCCAGTAGTATCGGCGGTCGGGGGAACACTGAAGCTTTCTTT
TRBJ2-7 | 13 | - | TRBV28 | - | CASSRGGSYEQYF | TGTGCCAGCAGCCGGGGCGGCTCCTACGAGCAGTACTTC
TRBJ1-2 | 11 | - | TRBV28 | - | CASRQEYGYTF | TGTGCCAGCAGGCAGGAGTATGGCTACACCTTC
TRBJ1-2 | 14 | - | TRBV5-6 | - | CASRLLQSYYGYTF | TGTGCCAGCAGACTGCTTCAATCTTACTATGGCTACACCTTC
TRBJ1-5 | 14 | - | TRBV2 | - | CASSELAGNQPQHF | TGTGCCAGCAGTGAGTTGGCAGGGAATCAGCCCCAGCATTTT
TRBJ1-6 | 14 | - | TRBV6-5 | TRBD1 | CASSYDRVVAPLHF | TGTGCCAGCAGTTATGACAGGGTCGTTGCACCCCTCCACTTT
TRBJ1-4 | 16 | - | TRBV19 | - | CASSFGGEVSGEKLFF | TGTGCCAGTAGCTTCGGGGGGGAGGTCTCCGGTGAAAAACTGTTTTTT
TRBJ2-7 | 14 | - | TRBV6-5 | TRBD1 | CASRRQGFPYEQYF | TGTGCCAGCAGGCGACAGGGGTTTCCCTACGAGCAGTACTTC
TRBJ2-2 | 15 | - | TRBV9 | - | CASSARGSNTGELFF | TGTGCCAGCAGCGCCCGGGGTTCGAACACCGGGGAGCTGTTTTTT
TRBJ2-7 | 15 | - | TRBV7-2 | - | CASSLFDDNNYEQYF | TGTGCCAGCAGCTTGTTTGACGACAACAACTACGAGCAGTACTTC
TRBJ1-6 | 14 | - | TRBV28 | TRBD1 | CASSTGQGRSPLHF | TGTGCCAGCAGTACGGGACAGGGACGTTCACCCCTCCACTTT
TRBJ2-7 | 14 | - | TRBV2 | - | CASMGRLSFYEQYF | TGTGCCAGCATGGGACGATTGTCTTTCTACGAGCAGTACTTC
TRBJ1-3 | 17 | - | TRBV2 | TRBD1 | CASRGDQQGNSGNTIYF | TGTGCCAGCAGGGGGGACCAACAGGGGAATTCTGGAAACACCATATATTTT
TRBJ2-7 | 15 | - | TRBV10-2 | - | CASSESDYPAGEQYF | TGCGCCAGCAGTGAGTCTGACTACCCGGCGGGGGAGCAGTACTTC
TRBJ2-7 | 14 | - | TRBV5-1 | TRBD1 | CASSFARGTYEQYF | TGCGCCAGCAGCTTTGCCAGGGGGACCTACGAGCAGTACTTC
TRBJ1-5 | 16 | - | TRBV12-5 | - | CASGLVLGENNQPQHF | TGTGCTAGTGGTTTGGTACTTGGGGAGAACAATCAGCCCCAGCATTTT
TRBJ2-2 | 13 | - | TRBV18 | - | CASSPQDTGELFF | TGTGCCAGCTCACCACAGGACACCGGGGAGCTGTTTTTT
TRBJ1-2 | 15 | - | TRBV10-3 | - | CAISAAEGANYGYTF | TGTGCCATCAGTGCCGCTGAGGGTGCTAACTATGGCTACACCTTC
TRBJ1-5 | 13 | few | TRBV10-1 | - | CASSGGINQPQHF | TGCGCCAGCAGTGGAGGAATCAATCAGCCCCAGCATTTT
TRBJ2-5 | 12 | - | TRBV10-3 | - | CAIAGGKETQYF | TGTGCCATCGCTGGCGGAAAAGAGACCCAGTACTTC
TRBJ1-1 | 16 | - | TRBV7-2 | TRBD1 | CASSLGQGALNTEAFF | TGTGCCAGCAGCTTAGGACAGGGGGCGTTGAACACTGAAGCTTTCTTT
TRBJ1-3 | 15 | - | TRBV6-1 | - | CASSLGGYSGNTIYF | TGTGCCAGCAGTCTAGGAGGGTACTCTGGAAACACCATATATTTT
TRBJ1-1 | 13 | - | TRBV29-1 | TRBD1 | CSVRTGERTEAFF | TGCAGCGTCCGGACAGGGGAGAGGACTGAAGCTTTCTTT
TRBJ1-2 | 14 | - | TRBV11-2 | TRBD1 | CASSLEDREYGYTF | TGTGCCAGCAGCTTAGAGGACAGGGAGTATGGCTACACCTTC
TRBJ2-1 | 17 | - | TRBV27 | TRBD2 | CASSSFRLAVPGNEQFF | TGTGCCAGCAGTTCCTTTAGACTAGCGGTGCCCGGCAATGAGCAGTTCTTC
TRBJ2-3 | 13 | - | TRBV29-1 | - | CSVDGEYTDTQYF | TGCAGCGTTGACGGGGAGTACACAGATACGCAGTATTTT
TRBJ2-3 | 14 | - | TRBV5-1 | - | CASSYGLYTDTQYF | TGCGCCAGCAGCTATGGACTCTACACAGATACGCAGTATTTT
TRBJ2-4 | 15 | - | TRBV28 | TRBD2 | CASSSGGLAKNIQYF | TGTGCCAGCAGTTCGGGGGGTTTAGCCAAAAACATTCAGTACTTC
TRBJ2-7 | 18 | - | TRBV21-1 | - | CASSTLGAWWECSYEQYF | TGTGCCAGCAGCACCCTCGGAGCATGGTGGGAGTGCTCCTACGAGCAGTACTTC
TRBJ1-1 | 12 | - | TRBV6-5 | TRBD1 | CASSKDRREAFF | TGTGCCAGCAGTAAGGACAGGCGAGAAGCTTTCTTT